This TCR beta chain was sequenced in a study of CD8 T cells in ankylosing spondylitis. The study's findings and limits: Previous work reported some of these motif variants in the synovial fluid and blood of reactive arthritis. The authors reported significant enrichment of disease-linked clones in matched ankylosing spondylitis synovial fluid. A CD8+ phenotype characterized the disease-linked clones, which were relatively rare in peripheral blood. A TCR beta motif made of 7 to 9 highly homologous variants seemed typical of ankylosing spondylitis blood.

This clonotype was recorded many times. Its antigen is unknown. TCR beta libraries were made by quantitative 5'-RACE with molecular barcodes. Each CDR3 protein gets one entry after TCRdb re-called the 5' RACE reads with MiXCR. The sample includes some 800,000 distinct CDR3 sequences, about an eighth seen only once; the top ten take 0.51%. The clonotype was recovered from a male donor with ankylosing spondylitis. Sequencing was carried out using blood, either unsorted or a sorted T cell fraction (not recorded which).

This chain's CDR3 is CASSQEMGSYEQYF. The DNA for the CDR3 is TGCGCCAGCAGCCAAGAGATGGGTTCCTACGAGCAGTACTTC. The chain couples TRBV4-3 to TRBJ2-7; D gene unclear. CDR3 size: 14 residues. Germline V lookup: CDR1 LGHNA, CDR2 YSLEER. V shed 0 bases and J shed 1 base, with 7 bases lying between them.